The source of this T cell receptor beta chain is a study of T cell responses to AZD1222 COVID-19 vaccine. Study-wide background: Second-dose recipients at about 4 or about 12 weeks were treated as one pooled group.

Comments on this clone: Antigen unknown.

Whole-study results and caveats: Baseline seropositives among AZD1222 recipients totaled only 6 or 7. CD4 TCRs covered the whole spike, strongest at regions 160-218 and 743-854.

V dropped 5 bases and J dropped 3 bases, with 14 bases sitting between them. The germline CDR1 and CDR2 sequences are SEHNR and FQNEAQ (reference sequence). CDR3 length equals 14 residues. TCRdb's table, derived via immunoSEQ multiplex PCR, lists solely in-frame clones and lacks some. The table shows approximately 150,000 clones, with 85% to 95% occurring only once. This sequence was found in an adult in good health. The sequencing here drew on peripheral blood, taken on day 0 of AZD1222 vaccination. The chain recombines TRBV7-9 with TRBJ2-7, with D hard to call. The CDR3 bases are TGTGCCAGCAGCGGACCAGTTGTGGGCTACGAGCAGTACTTC. This gives the protein CASSGPVVGYEQYF.